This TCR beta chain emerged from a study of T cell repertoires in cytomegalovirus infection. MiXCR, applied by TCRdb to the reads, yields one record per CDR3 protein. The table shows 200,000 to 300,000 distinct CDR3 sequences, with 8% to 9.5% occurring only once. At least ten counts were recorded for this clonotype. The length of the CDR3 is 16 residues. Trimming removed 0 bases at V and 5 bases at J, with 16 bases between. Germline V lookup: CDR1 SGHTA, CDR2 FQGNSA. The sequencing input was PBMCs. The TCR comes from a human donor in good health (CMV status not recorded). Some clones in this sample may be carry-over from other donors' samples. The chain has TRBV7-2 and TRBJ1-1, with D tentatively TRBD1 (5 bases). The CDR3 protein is CASSLASGGARTEAFF. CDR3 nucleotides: TGTGCCAGCAGCTTAGCATCGGGAGGGGCGCGGACTGAAGCTTTCTTT.